The following is a TCR beta chain sequence with its context. The antigen is unknown. The CDR3 covers 15 residues. Germline values: CDR1 SGHTS, CDR2 YDEGEE. The germline V and J ends were trimmed by 0 bases and 1 base, with 10 bases remaining between them. PCR amplification relied on 60 Vbeta primers (plus 13 Jbeta primers). TCRdb's copy holds only in-frame clones and misses some; the assay was immunoSEQ multiplex PCR. The sample has 85,000 to 100,000 clones; more than 60% are singletons. This sample is part of a study of cytomegalovirus exposure and HLA in healthy donors. Study-wide results and caveats: V- and J-gene trimming in TCR beta was tied to a missense DCLRE1C variant by an analysis performed later.

The sequence was collected from a man aged 50 to 59 in good health and CMV-seropositive. The sequenced material came from PBMCs. The rearrangement joins TRBV5-8 to TRBJ1-1, with a tentative D call TRBD1 (6 bases). CDR3 nucleotide sequence: TGTGCCAGCAGCTTGGTACAGGGCGCGAACACTGAAGCTTTCTTT. Amino acids: CASSLVQGANTEAFF. Variable domain in full (rest from reference TRBV5-8 and TRBJ1-1): EAGVTQSPTHLIKTRGQQATLRCSPISGHTSVYWYQQALGLGLQFLLWYDEGEERNRGNFPPRFSGRQFPNYSSELNVNALELEDSALYLCASSLVQGANTEAFFGQGTRLTVV.